These 21 T cell receptor beta chains were sequenced from one sample in a study of shared clonotypes between healthy human individuals. The protocol was immunoSEQ multiplex PCR, while the TCRdb copy is restricted to in-frame clones and leaves out a portion. The table lists some 2.4 million clones, 90% to 95% of them singletons. The source material was naive CD4+ T cells from PBMCs. As for subset: CD45RA+ positively selected. Source of these receptors: a man aged 18 to 29 in good health. Some clones in this sample may be carry-over from other donors' samples.

V usage is TRBV28 and J usage is TRBJ2-3, with 14 positions matching TRBD2. The CDR3 spans 15 residues. Trimming removed 6 bases from V and 4 bases from J; junction bases left unmatched: 3. The germline CDR1 and CDR2 sequences are MDHEN and SYDVKM. CDR3 amino acids: CASRTSGRAPDTQYF. DNA for the CDR3: TGTGCCAGCAGGACTAGCGGGAGGGCGCCAGATACGCAGTATTTT.

The chain joins TRBV7-7 to TRBJ2-2; D not certain. Per germline, CDR1 SSHAT and CDR2 FNYEAQ (reference sequence). This CDR3 comprises 11 residues. Trimming pared 11 bases from V and 1 base from J, leaving 5 bases between. This CDR3 reads CAAGNTGELFF. The CDR3 DNA follows: TGTGCCGCCGGGAACACCGGGGAGCTGTTTTTT. Filled out from reference TRBV7-7 and TRBJ2-2, the complete variable domain reads GAGVSQSPRYKVTKRGQDVTLRCDPISSHATLYWYQQALGQGPEFLTYFNYEAQPDKSGLPSDRFSAERPEGSISTLTIQRTEQRDSAMYRCAAGNTGELFFGEGSRLTVL.

The rearrangement uses TRBV6-1 and TRBJ1-1, with 10 bases lining up with TRBD1. This CDR3 comprises 14 residues. V gave up 6 bases and J gave up 5 bases; unmatched junction bases: 6. Looked up from germline, CDR1 is MNHNS and CDR2 is SASEGT. In nucleotides, the CDR3 is TGTGCCAGCAGACGGACAGGGGGGTGGACTGAAGCTTTCTTT. Translated: CASRRTGGWTEAFF.

The V and J genes are TRBV27 and TRBJ1-5; D not certain. The CDR3 runs 13 residues. The germline V gene has CDR1 MNHEY and CDR2 SMNVEV (reference sequence). V lost 0 bases to trimming and J lost 9 bases, with 9 bases between them. CDR3 nucleotides: TGTGCCAGCAGTTTATCTCTTGTGGGGCCCCAGCATTTT. Translating it yields CASSLSLVGPQHF.

The rearrangement joins TRBV6-5 to TRBJ2-1; maybe TRBD1 (7 bases). CDR1 and CDR2 from the germline V gene are MNHEY and SVGAGI. The germline V and J ends were trimmed by 0 bases and 6 bases, with 9 bases remaining between them. The CDR3 loop spans 14 amino acids. The CDR3: CASSYSQGGNEQFF. In DNA, the CDR3 is TGTGCCAGCAGTTACTCCCAGGGGGGCAATGAGCAGTTCTTC.

The table lists this clone with a few counts. The chain has TRBV30 and TRBJ1-5; D gene uncertain. V was pared by 0 bases and J by 5 bases, with 8 bases between. Germline-derived CDR1 and CDR2 are GTSNPN and SVGIG (reference sequence). CDR3 length equals 13 residues. CDR3 residues: CAWSVRKDQPQHF. The CDR3 DNA is TGTGCCTGGAGTGTACGGAAAGATCAGCCCCAGCATTTT.

This clone was observed a handful of times. The CDR3 region is CASSPTGGITEAFF. The CDR3 nucleotides are TGTGCCAGCAGCCCGACAGGGGGGATCACTGAAGCTTTCTTT. This chain uses TRBV9 with TRBJ1-1; 9 positions agree with TRBD1. CDR3 length equals 14 residues. V shed 4 bases, J shed 4 bases, and the junction held 5 bases outside the gene matches. The germline gives CDR1 SGDLS, CDR2 YYNGEE.

The rearrangement joins TRBV14 to TRBJ1-2, with 11 bases aligning to TRBD1. This CDR3 spans 16 amino acids. V gave up 1 base and J gave up 4 bases; unmatched junction bases: 5. Germline-derived CDR1 and CDR2 are SGHDN and FVKESK. CDR3 nucleotides: TGTGCCAGCAGCCAAGTCCCGGGACAGGGGGTCTATGGCTACACCTTC. Translation gives CASSQVPGQGVYGYTF.

The chain recombines TRBV7-2 with TRBJ1-4; perhaps TRBD1 as D (5 bases). Germline values: CDR1 SGHTA, CDR2 FQGNSA. V was cut by 4 bases and J by 8 bases, with 17 bases left in between. CDR3 size: 15 residues. In nucleotides, the CDR3 is TGTGCCAGCAGCTCCCCGGGGGGAAGGGGAGAAAAACTGTTTTTT. Translating it yields CASSSPGGRGEKLFF.

With regard to this clone: The sample holds other DNA sequences that translate to the same CDR3. The chain recombines TRBV5-4 with TRBJ1-1; no clear D gene. Germline V gives CDR1 SGHNT, CDR2 YYREEE (reference sequence). The CDR3 sequence is 14 residues long. V lost 0 bases and J 3 bases, leaving 9 bases between the germline ends. In DNA form, the CDR3 reads TGTGCCAGCAGCTTGGGGCAGGCGGACACTGAAGCTTTCTTT. Translated, it gives CASSLGQADTEAFF.

The rearrangement uses TRBV7-2 and TRBJ2-5; D gene ambiguous. Trimming left V 5 bases short and J 1 base short, with 11 bases between. Germline lookup yields CDR1 SGHTA and CDR2 FQGNSA. The CDR3 consists of 14 residues. The CDR3 loop is CASSATRSQETQYF. For the CDR3, the DNA is TGTGCCAGCAGCGCCACACGGTCCCAAGAGACCCAGTACTTC.

The chain links TRBV7-8 to TRBJ2-5; 12 nucleotides agree with TRBD1. This CDR3 is 15 amino acids long. V lost 5 bases and J lost 6; bases outside the gene matches: 7. Germline values: CDR1 SGHVS, CDR2 FQNEAQ. The CDR3 DNA reads TGTGCCAGCAGCCCGGGACAGGGGGCTATAAAGACCCAGTACTTC. Amino acid sequence: CASSPGQGAIKTQYF.

This clone was counted only a few times. The J gene is TRBJ2-3, the V gene TRBV7-2; the D gene is possibly TRBD2 (7 bases). Trimming took 5 bases from V and 1 from J, leaving 13 bases between them. The germline gives CDR1 SGHTA, CDR2 FQGNSA. CDR3 length: 15 amino acids. The CDR3 coding sequence is TGTGCCAGCAGCATGCGGGGGCCCGGCACAGATACGCAGTATTTT. Translating it yields CASSMRGPGTDTQYF.

The V gene is TRBV2, the J gene TRBJ2-3, with 12 bases that match TRBD2. The CDR3 is 15 residues long. The junction had 0 bases not matched to a gene; V was cut back by 1 base and J by 4 bases. Germline V gene data show CDR1 as SNHLY and CDR2 as FYNNEI. DNA of the CDR3: TGTGCCAGCAGTGAAGGACTAGCGGGGGCAGATACGCAGTATTTT. The encoded protein is CASSEGLAGADTQYF.

The chain couples TRBV7-6 to TRBJ2-1, with unresolved D. CDR3 size: 14 residues. With 7 bases removed from V and 1 base from J, the gap between germline ends came to 11 bases. Germline lookup yields CDR1 SGHVS and CDR2 FNYEAQ. The CDR3 DNA reads TGTGCCAGCACCTACCAAACATCCTACAATGAGCAGTTCTTC. Its protein product is CASTYQTSYNEQFF. The whole variable domain, filled in from reference TRBV7-6 and TRBJ2-1, reads GAGVSQSPRYKVTKRGQDVALRCDPISGHVSLYWYRQALGQGPEFLTYFNYEAQQDKSGLPNDRFSAERPEGSISTLTIQRTEQRDSAMYRCASTYQTSYNEQFFGPGTRLTVL.

The V gene is TRBV7-2, the J gene TRBJ2-1; 15 nucleotides align to TRBD2. The CDR3 is 15 residues long. The ends lost 5 bases at V and 9 bases at J; junction bases unmatched: 5. From germline, CDR1 is SGHTA and CDR2 FQGNSA. CDR3 sequence (DNA): TGTGCCAGCAGCACCGGACTAGCGGGAGGGAGTGAGCAGTTCTTC. It translates to CASSTGLAGGSEQFF.

The chain recombines TRBV4-1 with TRBJ1-5; D unresolved. The CDR3 covers 17 residues. CDR1 and CDR2 (germline): MGHRA, YSYEKL. Trimming pared 1 base from V and 2 bases from J, leaving 15 bases between. The CDR3 bases are TGCGCCAGCAGCCAAGTTCCCGGGCCAGCTCGCAATCAGCCCCAGCATTTT. It is translated as CASSQVPGPARNQPQHF.

This clone was seen once. The chain links TRBV2 to TRBJ1-2, with D perhaps matching TRBD1 (5 bases). Trimming took 6 bases from V and 8 from J, leaving 19 bases between them. Germline loops: CDR1 SNHLY, CDR2 FYNNEI. CDR3 length: 14 residues. The CDR3 here is CASSAMRGASGYTF. As DNA, the CDR3 is TGTGCCAGCAGCGCTATGCGAGGGGCGTCCGGCTACACCTTC.

A few counts support this clone. The V call is TRBV10-3, the J call TRBJ1-2; possibly TRBD1 for D (5 bases). Germline V gives CDR1 ENHRY, CDR2 SYGVKD. This CDR3 is built from 13 residues. The V end lost 8 bases, the J end lost 6 bases, and 16 bases lay between the germline ends. DNA of the CDR3: TGTGCCATCGACGGGGGGATAGGAGATGGCTACACCTTC. It yields the protein CAIDGGIGDGYTF.

This chain joins TRBV27 and TRBJ1-2, with D perhaps matching TRBD1 (5 bases). The CDR3 covers 16 residues. Germline-derived CDR1 and CDR2 are MNHEY and SMNVEV (reference sequence). V was trimmed by 5 bases and J by 4 bases, leaving 20 bases between them. This CDR3 is CASSRTQGGGVYGYTF. CDR3 nucleotide sequence: TGTGCCAGCAGTCGAACCCAGGGCGGGGGGGTCTATGGCTACACCTTC.

The rearrangement joins TRBV25-1 to TRBJ2-3; D ambiguous. The germline gives CDR1 MGHDK, CDR2 SYGVNS. The CDR3 consists of 14 residues. Trimming removed 2 bases from V and 2 bases from J, with 8 bases in between. CDR3 coding DNA: TGTGCCAGCAGTGAAGCGCAGGTCACAGATACGCAGTATTTT. Translated, it gives CASSEAQVTDTQYF.